The 18 T cell receptor beta chains below were found in one sample sequenced in a study of blood T cell repertoires in COVID-19. TCRdb's copy holds only in-frame clones and misses some; the assay was immunoSEQ multiplex PCR. The data hold approximately 290,000 clones, with approximately 90% observed a single time. Sequenced material: peripheral blood. Every receptor here comes from a man aged 18 to 29 with active or convalescent COVID-19.

This chain uses TRBV27 with TRBJ1-1; D gene unclear. The CDR3 runs 14 residues. CDR1 and CDR2 from the germline V gene are MNHEY and SMNVEV (reference sequence). Trimming took 2 bases from V and 1 from J, leaving 8 bases between them. CDR3 amino acids: CASSLNSWNTEAFF. DNA for the CDR3: TGTGCCAGCAGTTTAAACAGTTGGAACACTGAAGCTTTCTTT.

CDR3: CASSLELQGAGNSPLHF. CDR3 nucleotides: TGCGCCAGCAGCCTGGAACTACAGGGGGCAGGGAATTCACCCCTCCACTTT. The rearrangement links TRBV5-1 to TRBJ1-6; 9 bases are a match to TRBD1. The CDR3 spans 17 residues. CDR1 is SGHRS, CDR2 YFSETQ, per germline. The V segment lost 4 bases and the J segment 7 bases; nucleotides outside the gene matches: 12.

V usage is TRBV9 and J usage is TRBJ2-7, with a possible D match to TRBD2 (6 bases). Trimming shortened V by 4 bases and J by 3 bases, and 17 bases separated the two germline ends. Looked up from germline, CDR1 is SGDLS and CDR2 is YYNGEE. The CDR3 loop spans 15 amino acids. CDR3 sequence: CASSPHGTSDYEQYF. The CDR3 nucleotides read TGTGCCAGCAGCCCCCACGGGACTTCAGACTACGAGCAGTACTTC.

CDR3 residues: CASSLLGALAYEQYF. The CDR3 DNA sequence: TGTGCCAGCAGCTTACTGGGGGCGCTTGCCTACGAGCAGTACTTC. V usage is TRBV11-2 and J usage is TRBJ2-7; TRBD1 might be the D (6 bases). Between the trimmed V and J ends, which lost 2 bases and 2 bases, there was a span of 13 bases. CDR1 SGHAT and CDR2 FQNNGV come from the germline V gene. This CDR3 region has 15 residues. The complete variable domain, with remaining parts taken from reference TRBV11-2 and TRBJ2-7, reads EAGVAQSPRYKIIEKRQSVAFWCNPISGHATLYWYQQILGQGPKLLIQFQNNGVVDDSQLPKDRFSAERLKGVDSTLKIQPAKLEDSAVYLCASSLLGALAYEQYFGPGTRLTVT.

The V and J genes are TRBV29-1 and TRBJ2-7; 8 nucleotides match TRBD2. V was clipped by 4 bases and J by 6 bases; unmatched bases: 2. The CDR3 covers 11 residues. The germline V gene has CDR1 SQVTM and CDR2 ANQGSEA. CDR3 residues: CSVGGRTEQYF. CDR3 DNA: TGCAGCGTTGGCGGGAGGACCGAGCAGTACTTC.

The gene calls are TRBV2 and TRBJ1-5; D remains unclear. Trimming pared 2 bases from V and 7 bases from J, leaving 9 bases between. Germline CDR1 is SNHLY and CDR2 is FYNNEI. CDR3 length: 13 amino acids. This CDR3 is CASSEFGEQPQHF. CDR3 DNA sequence: TGTGCCAGCAGTGAATTCGGGGAGCAGCCCCAGCATTTT.

This clone was seen just once. The chain combines TRBV5-1 with TRBJ1-4; 7 positions match TRBD1. The V gene's germline CDR1 is SGHRS and CDR2 YFSETQ. This CDR3 region has 15 residues. The V segment lost 3 bases and the J segment 7 bases; nucleotides outside the gene matches: 9. CDR3 DNA: TGCGCCAGCAGCTCCAGACAGGGTGTCGGTGAAAAACTGTTTTTT. Its protein is CASSSRQGVGEKLFF.

The chain couples TRBV5-1 to TRBJ2-7, with D tentatively TRBD1 (7 bases). This CDR3 contains 14 residues. Trimming took 1 base from V and 2 from J, leaving 10 bases between them. Germline V lookup: CDR1 SGHRS, CDR2 YFSETQ. The CDR3 loop is CASSLPGGTYEQYF. For the CDR3, the DNA is TGCGCCAGCAGCTTGCCAGGGGGGACCTACGAGCAGTACTTC.

J is TRBJ2-2 and V is TRBV11-3; 11 bases map to TRBD2. This CDR3 is built from 17 residues. Germline V CDR1 and CDR2: SGHNT, YENEEA. J was trimmed by 3 bases and V by 3 bases; bases with no gene match: 6. CDR3 bases: TGTGCCAGCAGCTTCGGTAGCGGGGGGGCCTACACCGGGGAGCTGTTTTTT. Its translation: CASSFGSGGAYTGELFF.

The chain joins TRBV19 to TRBJ1-2; 7 bases are shared with TRBD1. The CDR3 consists of 13 residues. The germline CDR1 and CDR2 sequences are LNHDA and SQIVND (reference sequence). V dropped 4 bases and J dropped 2; count of bases not matched to a gene: 1. The CDR3 coding sequence is TGTGCCAGTAGTACGGGACAGAACTATGGCTACACCTTC. Protein: CASSTGQNYGYTF.

The chain joins TRBV5-1 to TRBJ2-7, with 11 bases aligning to TRBD2. This CDR3 has 12 amino acids. In germline, CDR1 is SGHRS, CDR2 YFSETQ. V gave up 5 bases and J gave up 5 bases; unmatched junction bases: 0. This CDR3 is CASRLAGDEQYF. DNA for the CDR3: TGCGCCAGCAGACTAGCGGGAGACGAGCAGTACTTC.

This clone was found once. DNA of the CDR3: TGTGCCAGCAGCTTACGCCCTAGCGAGACCACAGATACGCAGTATTTT. Protein: CASSLRPSETTDTQYF. The chain joins TRBV7-3 to TRBJ2-3, with D possibly being TRBD2 (6 bases). The CDR3 length is 16 residues. Germline CDR1 is SGHTA and CDR2 is FQGTGA. V lost 2 bases, J lost 2 bases, and 14 bases lay in between.

The chain links TRBV19 to TRBJ1-1; the match to TRBD1 covers 7 bases. There are 14 residues in the CDR3. The V and J ends lost 5 bases and 2 bases, in that order; junction bases with no gene match: 5. The germline V gene has CDR1 LNHDA and CDR2 SQIVND (reference sequence). DNA of the CDR3: TGTGCCAGTAGTGTAACAGGGGATAACACTGAAGCTTTCTTT. Residues: CASSVTGDNTEAFF. Variable domain in full (rest from reference TRBV19 and TRBJ1-1): DGGITQSPKYLFRKEGQNVTLSCEQNLNHDAMYWYRQDPGQGLRLIYYSQIVNDFQKGDIAEGYSVSREKKESFPLTVTSAQKNPTAFYLCASSVTGDNTEAFFGQGTRLTVV.

V and J are TRBV5-6 and TRBJ2-5; TRBD2 aligns across 11 bases. The J segment lost 4 bases and the V segment lost 4 bases, leaving 12 bases of the junction unmatched. The CDR3 is made up of 17 amino acids. CDR1 SGHDT and CDR2 YYEEEE come from the germline V gene. CDR3 in DNA: TGTGCCAGCAGCCCGAATGCACTAGCGGGAGTTAGAGAGACCCAGTACTTC. The encoded protein is CASSPNALAGVRETQYF. The full variable domain, in which reference TRBV5-6 and TRBJ2-5 provide the parts outside the CDR3, is DAGVTQSPTHLIKTRGQQVTLRCSPKSGHDTVSWYQQALGQGPQFIFQYYEEEERQRGNFPDRFSGHQFPNYSSELNVNALLLGDSALYLCASSPNALAGVRETQYFGPGTRLLVL.

V is TRBV27 and J is TRBJ1-4, with D tentatively TRBD1 (6 bases). The CDR3 has 16 amino acids. The V end was cut by 3 bases, the J end by 1 base, with 12 bases between. The V gene's germline CDR1 is MNHEY and CDR2 SMNVEV (reference sequence). The CDR3 DNA reads as TGTGCCAGCAGTTTCGGGGGGCTGGGAACTAATGAAAAACTGTTTTTT. It specifies CASSFGGLGTNEKLFF.

The chain uses TRBV6-1 and TRBJ1-5; a possible D gene is TRBD1 (6 bases). Germline CDR1 is MNHNS and CDR2 is SASEGT. This CDR3 region has 16 residues. The germline V and J ends were trimmed by 3 bases and 1 base, with 13 bases remaining between them. The CDR3 DNA reads TGTGCCAGCAGTGATCCCACAGGGCAGAGCAATCAGCCCCAGCATTTT. It translates to CASSDPTGQSNQPQHF.

The chain joins TRBV5-5 to TRBJ2-1, with 9 bases aligning to TRBD1. V shed 2 bases, J shed 8 bases, and the junction held 5 bases outside the gene matches. The CDR3 extends over 14 amino acids. Germline lookup yields CDR1 SGHKS and CDR2 YYEKEE (reference sequence). Written as DNA, the CDR3 is TGTGCCAGCAGCTTCATACAGGGGGCGCATGAGCAGTTCTTC. Amino acids: CASSFIQGAHEQFF. The full variable domain, rest sourced from reference TRBV5-5 and TRBJ2-1, is DAGVTQSPTHLIKTRGQQVTLRCSPISGHKSVSWYQQVLGQGPQFIFQYYEKEERGRGNFPDRFSARQFPNYSSELNVNALLLGDSALYLCASSFIQGAHEQFFGPGTRLTVL.

The chain couples TRBV7-9 to TRBJ2-1; 10 bases are a match to TRBD2. Trimming cost V 3 bases and J 9 bases; bases outside gene matches: 11. CDR3 size: 16 residues. Germline lookup yields CDR1 SEHNR and CDR2 FQNEAQ (reference sequence). CDR3 coding DNA: TGTGCCAGCAGCTTTCCGCGGCTAGCGGGGGCCCCTGAGCAGTTCTTC. It translates to CASSFPRLAGAPEQFF.